The 26 T cell receptor beta chains below come from one sample, sequenced in a study of T cells in Graves' hyperthyroidism and ophthalmopathy. TCR beta CDR3 sequences were amplified from RNA transcripts. Carried out on the TCR CDR3, a first-round RT-PCR used the HTBI primer set. One entry per CDR3 protein results from TCRdb running MiXCR on the multiplex PCR reads. This sample has a few hundred thousand distinct CDR3 sequences, with approximately 15% found just once. Sequences were obtained from blood. These receptors all come from a woman under 40 with Graves' hyperthyroidism.

In this sample, this clonotype turned up many times. The chain recombines TRBV27 with TRBJ2-3; possibly TRBD1 or TRBD2 for D (5 bases each). Germline CDR1 and CDR2: MNHEY and SMNVEV (reference sequence). This CDR3 is 11 amino acids long. Trimming cost V 5 bases and J 9 bases, with 9 bases left between them. CDR3 sequence reads: CASSARDTQYF. The CDR3 nucleotides read TGTGCCAGCAGTGCCAGGGACACGCAGTATTTT.

The chain recombines TRBV29-1 with TRBJ2-7, with 9 bases lining up with TRBD1. The J segment lost 2 bases and the V segment lost 6 bases, leaving 11 bases of the junction unmatched. This CDR3 comprises 15 residues. CDR1 and CDR2 (germline): SQVTM, ANQGSEA. As DNA, the CDR3 is TGCAGCGTATCCATGAGGGGGACAGGGACCTACGAGCAGTACTTC. Protein product: CSVSMRGTGTYEQYF.

The chain couples TRBV30 to TRBJ2-1; no clear D. Trimming pared 0 bases from V and 5 bases from J, leaving 14 bases between. Looked up from germline, CDR1 is GTSNPN and CDR2 is SVGIG (reference sequence). This CDR3 contains 15 residues. The CDR3 region is CAWSVPLFGNNEQFF. In DNA form, the CDR3 reads TGTGCCTGGAGTGTACCGTTGTTTGGTAACAATGAGCAGTTCTTC. The full variable domain, with the rest looked up from reference TRBV30 and TRBJ2-1, is SQTIHQWPATLVQPVGSPLSLECTVEGTSNPNLYWYRQAAGRGLQLLFYSVGIGQISSEVPQNLSASRPQDRQFILSSKKLLLSDSGFYLCAWSVPLFGNNEQFFGPGTRLTVL.

This clonotype was counted a few times. This chain links TRBV29-1 with TRBJ2-3, with D perhaps matching TRBD1 (5 bases). V was cut by 3 bases and J by 8 bases, with 6 bases left in between. CDR1 is SQVTM and CDR2 is ANQGSEA in the germline V gene. The CDR3 loop spans 10 amino acids. The CDR3 nucleotides read TGCAGCGTTGATCAGGGTACGCAGTATTTT. Encoded protein: CSVDQGTQYF.

The table lists this clonotype with a few counts. The chain recombines TRBV7-2 with TRBJ2-4; D unclear. CDR3 length: 11 residues. CDR1 and CDR2 from the germline V gene are SGHTA and FQGNSA. The ends were cut back, 5 bases at V and 7 bases at J, with 6 bases in the middle. The chain's CDR3 is CASSQPNIQYF. The DNA of the CDR3 is TGTGCCAGCAGCCAACCGAACATTCAGTACTTC.

This clonotype turned up a few times. The chain is built from TRBV18 and TRBJ1-2, with 8 bases aligning to TRBD1. CDR3 length: 15 amino acids. Germline CDR1 KGHSH, CDR2 LQKENI. V shed 3 bases, J shed 2 bases, and the junction held 5 bases outside the gene matches. CDR3 protein: CASSPQGAPNYGYTF. The CDR3 DNA sequence: TGTGCCAGCTCACCGCAGGGGGCTCCAAACTATGGCTACACCTTC.

This clonotype was detected ten times or more. The chain is built from TRBV2 and TRBJ1-5; D gene uncertain. Trimming pared 9 bases from V and 4 bases from J, leaving 10 bases between. The CDR3 is 12 residues long. Per germline, CDR1 SNHLY and CDR2 FYNNEI. The CDR3 here is CARGLGNQPQHF. The CDR3 bases are TGTGCCAGAGGACTTGGGAATCAGCCCCAGCATTTT.

J is TRBJ1-4 and V is TRBV29-1; 7 nucleotides match TRBD1. V trimming: 4 bases; J trimming: 6 bases; junction bases outside the gene matches: 2. Germline loops: CDR1 SQVTM, CDR2 ANQGSEA. The CDR3 loop spans 12 amino acids. CDR3 protein: CSVGTGDEKLFF. CDR3 DNA sequence: TGCAGCGTTGGTACAGGGGATGAAAAACTGTTTTTT.

The chain uses TRBV20-1 and TRBJ2-1, with D unresolved. This CDR3 comprises 14 residues. Germline CDR1 reads DFQATT; CDR2 reads SNEGSKA (reference sequence). CDR3 nucleotide sequence: TGCAGCGCCCCGGGTGATGGTTGGTTCGATGAGCAGTTCTTC. It codes for CSAPGDGWFDEQFF.

This clonotype was counted many times. The chain joins TRBV11-3 to TRBJ1-1; TRBD1 agrees at 8 bases. The CDR3 is made up of 13 amino acids. The germline gives CDR1 SGHNT, CDR2 YENEEA. Trimming removed 1 base from V and 12 bases from J; junction bases left unmatched: 7. The DNA of the CDR3 is TGTGCCAGCAGCTTAGGTGGGGACAGGCGAACTTTCTTT. This encodes CASSLGGDRRTFF. Full variable domain (rest looked up from reference TRBV11-3 and TRBJ1-1): EAGVVQSPRYKIIEKKQPVAFWCNPISGHNTLYWYLQNLGQGPELLIRYENEEAVDDSQLPKDRFSAERLKGVDSTLKIQPAELGDSAVYLCASSLGGDRRTFFGQGTRLTVV.

The chain carries TRBV11-2 and TRBJ2-1; maybe TRBD1 (8 bases). Germline assignment: CDR1 SGHAT and CDR2 FQNNGV. The CDR3 spans 15 residues. The germline V and J ends were trimmed by 9 bases and 7 bases, with 22 bases remaining between them. DNA of the CDR3: TGTGCCAGTAGTATCGACAGGGGAGGGCAAAATGAGCAGTTCTTC. Protein sequence: CASSIDRGGQNEQFF.

This clonotype was detected ten times or more. The rearrangement uses TRBV30 and TRBJ1-2; a possible D gene is TRBD1 (5 bases). Germline CDR1 is GTSNPN and CDR2 is SVGIG (reference sequence). The CDR3 runs to 12 residues. V was shortened by 0 bases and J by 12 bases, with 14 bases between the two germline ends. The CDR3 DNA reads as TGTGCCTGGAGTGTCACCAGGGATTACAACACCTTC. Protein: CAWSVTRDYNTF.

Worth noting for this clonotype: Just one base apart from a much larger clone, this may be a read error. The chain uses TRBV7-9 and TRBJ1-5, with D unresolved. Germline-derived CDR1 and CDR2 are SEHNR and FQNEAQ (reference sequence). The CDR3 consists of 13 residues. CDR3 amino acids: CARSFDKTQPQHF. CDR3 bases: TGTGCCCGCAGCTTCGACAAAACACAGCCCCAGCATTTT.

This clonotype was picked up many times. CDR3 sequence (DNA): TGTGCCAGCAGTCCAACCTGGGACAGATCTAGCAATCAGCCCCAGCATTTT. This encodes CASSPTWDRSSNQPQHF. This chain connects TRBV28 to TRBJ1-5, with 7 bases identical to TRBD1. The germline CDR1 and CDR2 sequences are MDHEN and SYDVKM. The ends lost 5 bases at V and 0 bases at J; junction bases unmatched: 10. This CDR3 contains 17 residues.

This clonotype was seen repeatedly, ten times or more. This rearrangement joins TRBV3-1 to TRBJ2-2; 13 nucleotides match TRBD2. CDR3 size: 17 residues. V trimming: 6 bases; J trimming: 4 bases; junction bases outside the gene matches: 8. CDR1 is LGHDT and CDR2 is YNNKEL in the germline V gene (reference sequence). The CDR3 loop is CASSQSTSGRATGELFF. The CDR3 DNA follows: TGTGCCAGCAGTCAGTCTACTAGCGGGAGGGCCACCGGGGAGCTGTTTTTT.

This clonotype has only a few counts. The chain is built from TRBV6-1 and TRBJ1-1; weak D call: TRBD1 (5 bases). Deletions cut 3 bases from V and 5 bases from J, with 16 bases between. This CDR3 region has 15 residues. Germline V lookup: CDR1 MNHNS, CDR2 SASEGT. The CDR3 region has the DNA TGTGCCAGCAGTGATCCCGGGGCCCGGAGGACTGAAGCTTTCTTT. This gives the protein CASSDPGARRTEAFF.

The sample holds a few counts of this clonotype. The gene calls are TRBV6-1 and TRBJ1-5; tentative D call: TRBD1 (6 bases). The CDR3 is 16 amino acids. The ends were cut back, 2 bases at V and 3 bases at J, with 14 bases in the middle. The V gene's germline CDR1 is MNHNS and CDR2 SASEGT. In DNA, the CDR3 is TGTGCCAGCAGTGAACTAGTGACAGGCGTCAATCAGCCCCAGCATTTT. This gives the protein CASSELVTGVNQPQHF.

This clonotype was counted at least ten times. The V gene is TRBV3-1, the J gene TRBJ2-7, with D uncertain. The CDR3 length is 14 residues. V was pared by 0 bases and J by 3 bases, with 9 bases between. The V gene's germline CDR1 is LGHDT and CDR2 YNNKEL (reference sequence). DNA for the CDR3: TGTGCCAGCAGCCAAGATCTTCGCGACTACGAGCAGTACTTC. Its protein is CASSQDLRDYEQYF.

CDR3 sequence reads: CASMSGLAGNPKNTGELFF. Here the CDR3 DNA reads TGTGCCAGCATGTCCGGACTAGCGGGAAACCCTAAGAACACCGGGGAGCTGTTTTTT. The V gene is TRBV27, the J gene TRBJ2-2; 12 bases align to TRBD2. This CDR3 spans 19 amino acids. Germline-derived CDR1 and CDR2 are MNHEY and SMNVEV (reference sequence). The V segment lost 7 bases and the J segment 1 base; nucleotides outside the gene matches: 13.

The J gene is TRBJ2-7, the V gene TRBV6-1; TRBD1 matches at 9 bases. V dropped 6 bases and J dropped 2; count of bases not matched to a gene: 11. This CDR3 is 16 amino acids long. The germline V gene encodes CDR1 MNHNS and CDR2 SASEGT. The CDR3 protein is CASRQRYRGLPYEQYF. The CDR3 bases are TGTGCCAGCAGACAAAGGTACAGGGGGCTCCCCTACGAGCAGTACTTC.

This clonotype was detected ten times or more. The V and J genes are TRBV3-1 and TRBJ2-6; the D is unclear. Between the trimmed V and J ends, which lost 1 base and 2 bases, there was a span of 15 bases. CDR1 is LGHDT and CDR2 is YNNKEL in the germline V gene (reference sequence). The CDR3 covers 18 residues. The CDR3 loop reads CASSQASFGEAGANVLTF. As DNA, the CDR3 is TGTGCCAGCAGCCAAGCATCATTCGGAGAGGCTGGGGCCAACGTCCTGACTTTC.

A few counts support this clonotype. The chain joins TRBV7-9 to TRBJ1-4, with a tentative D call TRBD1 (6 bases). This CDR3 comprises 15 residues. With 5 bases removed from V and 0 bases from J, the gap between germline ends came to 10 bases. The germline CDR1 and CDR2 sequences are SEHNR and FQNEAQ (reference sequence). DNA of the CDR3: TGTGCCAGCAGCCGCAGACAGGCAACTAATGAAAAACTGTTTTTT. This gives the protein CASSRRQATNEKLFF.

This clonotype occurred many times. The V gene is TRBV5-1, the J gene TRBJ2-3; 13 bases are a match to TRBD2. The germline V gene has CDR1 SGHRS and CDR2 YFSETQ. V lost 0 bases to trimming and J lost 5 bases; unmatched junction nucleotides: 12. This CDR3 is 19 amino acids long. The CDR3 here is CASSLGSRRLAGGGDTQYF. In DNA, the CDR3 is TGCGCCAGCAGCTTGGGGTCCCGTCGACTAGCGGGAGGAGGAGATACGCAGTATTTT.

This clonotype was counted a few times. The chain employs TRBV13 and TRBJ2-7; D is undetermined. The CDR3 consists of 13 residues. Germline values: CDR1 PRHDT, CDR2 FYEKMQ (reference sequence). V was pared by 5 bases and J by 1 base, with 9 bases between. CDR3 sequence: CASSAYRSYEQYF. CDR3 in DNA: TGTGCCAGCAGCGCCTACCGATCCTACGAGCAGTACTTC.

This clonotype was seen ten or more times. V and J are TRBV6-1 and TRBJ2-1; TRBD2 aligns across 9 bases. CDR1 is MNHNS and CDR2 is SASEGT in the germline V gene. J gave up 5 bases and V 11 bases, and 13 bases lay outside the gene matches. This CDR3 has 15 amino acids. In nucleotides, the CDR3 is TGTGCCGCTGGCGGCGGGAGGGCTACTAACAATGAGCAGTTCTTC. This gives the protein CAAGGGRATNNEQFF.

Only a few counts were recorded for this clonotype. The chain recombines TRBV20-1 with TRBJ1-2; D not resolved. The CDR3 consists of 15 residues. V lost 5 bases to trimming and J lost 2 bases, with 18 bases between them. The germline V gene has CDR1 DFQATT and CDR2 SNEGSKA (reference sequence). The CDR3 nucleotides are TGCAGTGCTTCTCGGACCCAACCGAACAACTATGGCTACACCTTC. Encoded protein: CSASRTQPNNYGYTF.